This TCR beta chain was sequenced in a study of cytomegalovirus exposure and HLA in healthy donors. General observations from the study: Reported performance of the classifier showed diagnosis of cytomegalovirus status with high specificity and sensitivity. Association of roughly 18,000 TCR beta sequences with HLA alleles was found at 0.05 false discovery rate in a later analysis. Researchers counted around 150 TCR beta chains as cytomegalovirus-associated. CMV antigen specificity was confirmed in vitro for a few CMV-associated chains.

A remark on this clone: No antigen is known for it.

PCR amplification relied on 60 Vbeta primers (plus 13 Jbeta primers). Libraries were prepared by immunoSEQ multiplex PCR; TCRdb keeps only in-frame clonotypes and omits some of them. The sample lists about 140,000 clones, over 70% seen once, with 2.5% to 3.5% in the top ten. This CDR3 spans 17 amino acids. Trimming took 3 bases from V and 6 from J; bases not matched to a gene: 12. Germline CDR1 is ENHRY and CDR2 is SYGVKD. The clonotype was recovered from a man aged 40-55 years in good health and CMV-seronegative. The chain is built from TRBV10-3 and TRBJ2-4, with 9 bases matching TRBD2. The sequencing input was PBMCs. The CDR3 DNA reads as TGTGCCATCAGTGAAGGCCTAGCGGGGAAGGGTGGAAACATTCAGTACTTC. It specifies CAISEGLAGKGGNIQYF.